This TCR beta chain was identified during a study of monozygotic twins with inflammatory bowel disease. Study findings and constraints: Patients got different immunosuppressive treatments, which may have made their repertoires more variable. IBD patients shared fewer clonotypes with other individuals than healthy twins, especially patients with disease activity signs.

A note on this clonotype: Its antigen is as yet unknown.

The germline gives CDR1 LGHNA, CDR2 YSLEER. The CDR3 spans 16 residues. Addition of UMIs with a 6-nucleotide sample barcode was achieved by template switching. TCRdb reprocessed the 5' RACE reads and stores each CDR3 protein as one record, lacking DNA. Its table records approximately 400,000 distinct CDR3 sequences. The sequencing sample was made of blood. The clonotype comes from a human donor with ulcerative colitis or Crohn's disease, or a healthy co-twin of an affected twin (not recorded which). This sequence joins TRBV4-3 and TRBJ1-1; TCRdb's D call of TRBD1 is untestable without DNA. The CDR3 reads CASSQAQGQGSTEAFF.